The 19 T cell receptor beta chains below all came from one sample that was sequenced in a study of a mutant IDH1 vaccine in newly diagnosed glioma. Indicated time point: baseline, week 1 (first vaccination visit). Sample treatment: pre-vaccination baseline after standard-of-care therapy. Data came from immunoSEQ multiplex PCR; TCRdb stores just in-frame clones and leaves some out. The sample includes about 98,000 clones, about 90% of them seen just once. Material: PBMCs, obtained from a glioma patient treated with radiotherapy, temozolomide or both. Source of these receptors: a woman between 50 and 59 years old with glioma.

As for this clone: A junction end diverges from the germline sequence, so it may reflect a read error. The genes are TRBV9 and TRBJ2-5; possible D gene TRBD2, 6 bases. The CDR3 extends over 14 amino acids. Germline CDR1 reads SGDLS; CDR2 reads YYNGEE. CDR3: CASSVEGGEESQYF. The CDR3 nucleotides are TGTGCCAGCAGCGTAGAGGGCGGGGAAGAGTCCCAGTACTTC.

The CDR3: CASSLVGGTDTQYF. The CDR3 DNA sequence: TGTGCCAGCAGTTTAGTGGGGGGCACAGATACGCAGTATTTT. The chain couples TRBV28 to TRBJ2-3; D tentatively fits TRBD1 or TRBD2 (5 bases each). This CDR3 has 14 amino acids. V was trimmed by 2 bases and J by 1 base, leaving 7 bases between them. Germline V gene lookup returns CDR1 MDHEN and CDR2 SYDVKM.

The chain has TRBV6-5 and TRBJ2-7; maybe TRBD2 (5 bases). From germline, CDR1 is MNHEY and CDR2 SVGAGI. V was pared by 6 bases and J by 0 bases, with 12 bases between. There are 14 residues in the CDR3. The CDR3 sequence: CASRRARLSYEQYF. CDR3 DNA: TGTGCCAGCAGGAGGGCGAGACTCTCCTACGAGCAGTACTTC.

J is TRBJ2-3 and V is TRBV23-1; unclear D gene. TRBV23-1 is an ORF for which the function is uncertain. Trimming took 4 bases from V and 4 from J, leaving 9 bases between them. The CDR3 has 13 residues. As DNA, the CDR3 is TGCGCCAGCAGTCCCCGGCTCGCAGATACGCAGTATTTT. Translation: CASSPRLADTQYF.

The rearrangement links TRBV28 to TRBJ2-7, with 10 bases lining up with TRBD1. Germline V gives CDR1 MDHEN, CDR2 SYDVKM. The CDR3 has 16 residues. J lost 1 base, V lost 6 bases, and 9 bases had no gene match. The CDR3 is CASSPGQGKGSYEQYF. In DNA, the CDR3 is TGTGCCAGCAGCCCGGGACAGGGGAAGGGATCCTACGAGCAGTACTTC.

This chain connects TRBV27 to TRBJ1-5; 7 bases align to TRBD1. V was clipped by 2 bases and J by 5 bases; unmatched bases: 3. Germline values: CDR1 MNHEY, CDR2 SMNVEV (reference sequence). The CDR3 consists of 14 residues. For the CDR3, the DNA is TGTGCCAGCAGTTTAGCAGGGACAGATCAGCCCCAGCATTTT. Translating it yields CASSLAGTDQPQHF.

V and J are TRBV28 and TRBJ2-7; D assignment may be TRBD1 or TRBD2 (7 bases each). CDR1 and CDR2 (germline): MDHEN, SYDVKM. This CDR3 has 14 residues. Trimming pared 5 bases from V and 2 bases from J, leaving 13 bases between. In DNA, the CDR3 is TGTGCCAGCAGTCGACAGGGAGGGACCTACGAGCAGTACTTC. Residues: CASSRQGGTYEQYF.

The gene calls are TRBV28 and TRBJ1-1; D gene ambiguous. The CDR3 consists of 14 residues. Germline CDR1 MDHEN, CDR2 SYDVKM. The V end was cut by 2 bases, the J end by 2 bases, with 9 bases between. The CDR3 DNA reads TGTGCCAGCAGTTTACTACAGCAAAACACTGAAGCTTTCTTT. It encodes CASSLLQQNTEAFF. The full variable domain, rest sourced from reference TRBV28 and TRBJ1-1, is DVKVTQSSRYLVKRTGEKVFLECVQDMDHENMFWYRQDPGLGLRLIYFSYDVKMKEKGDIPEGYSVSREKKERFSLILESASTNQTSMYLCASSLLQQNTEAFFGQGTRLTVV.

This chain uses TRBV5-4 with TRBJ1-2, with 9 bases matching TRBD1. V was clipped by 6 bases and J by 4 bases; unmatched bases: 16. This CDR3 region has 17 residues. Germline V CDR1 and CDR2: SGHNT, YYREEE (reference sequence). In nucleotides, the CDR3 is TGTGCCAGCACCATTCCGGGACAGGGAGGTCGCAGCTATGGCTACACCTTC. Its translation is CASTIPGQGGRSYGYTF.

The rearrangement uses TRBV7-8 and TRBJ1-5; 7 nucleotides agree with TRBD1. Trimming took 5 bases from V and 2 from J; bases not matched to a gene: 6. Germline V CDR1 and CDR2: SGHVS, FQNEAQ. This CDR3 has 15 residues. In DNA, the CDR3 is TGTGCCAGCAGCCCCAGACAGGGAGGCAATCAGCCCCAGCATTTT. Its protein is CASSPRQGGNQPQHF.

The chain has TRBV10-1 and TRBJ2-3, with 13 bases lining up with TRBD2. Germline CDR1 WNHNN, CDR2 SYGVQD (reference sequence). This CDR3 region has 15 residues. Trimming removed 4 bases from V and 8 bases from J; junction bases left unmatched: 6. The CDR3 reads CASSGTSGSGITQYF. The CDR3 coding sequence is TGCGCCAGCAGTGGGACTAGCGGGAGCGGAATTACGCAGTATTTT.

The chain employs TRBV6-5 and TRBJ2-7; no reliable D call. Germline V CDR1 and CDR2: MNHEY, SVGAGI. Trimming took off 5 bases at V and 7 bases at J, with 12 bases between the two ends. This CDR3 comprises 12 residues. The CDR3 nucleotides read TGTGCCAGCAGTGGGGATAGCAGTGAGCAGTACTTC. It yields the protein CASSGDSSEQYF.

The rearrangement joins TRBV19 to TRBJ2-7, with a possible D match to TRBD2 (5 bases). CDR1 and CDR2 (germline): LNHDA, SQIVND (reference sequence). V lost 3 bases and J 1 base, leaving 10 bases between the germline ends. This CDR3 contains 14 residues. CDR3 bases: TGTGCCAGTAGTATGCATGGGGAGTCCTACGAGCAGTACTTC. This sequence encodes CASSMHGESYEQYF.

This chain links TRBV20-1 with TRBJ2-1; D is unresolved. V dropped 8 bases and J dropped 7 bases, with 12 bases sitting between them. The CDR3 covers 11 residues. Per the germline V gene, CDR1 is DFQATT and CDR2 is SNEGSKA (reference sequence). The CDR3: CSPSHGNEQFF. CDR3 in DNA: TGCAGTCCCTCCCACGGGAATGAGCAGTTCTTC.

The chain carries TRBV29-1 and TRBJ2-3; D is unclear. With 0 bases removed from V and 7 bases from J, the gap between germline ends came to 11 bases. From germline, CDR1 is SQVTM and CDR2 ANQGSEA. The CDR3 has 13 amino acids. The CDR3 sequence: CSVEDPFSNTQYF. The CDR3, as DNA: TGCAGCGTTGAAGATCCTTTTAGTAATACGCAGTATTTT.

The J gene is TRBJ1-2, the V gene TRBV9; D gene ambiguous. Trimming removed 7 bases at V and 7 bases at J, with 11 bases between. The CDR3 is made up of 11 amino acids. CDR1 is SGDLS and CDR2 is YYNGEE in the germline V gene. The CDR3 region is CASLGSFGYTF. The CDR3 DNA sequence: TGTGCCAGCCTAGGGAGTTTTGGCTACACCTTC. Full variable domain (remainder filled in from reference TRBV9 and TRBJ1-2): DSGVTQTPKHLITATGQRVTLRCSPRSGDLSVYWYQQSLDQGLQFLIQYYNGEERAKGNILERFSAQQFPDLHSELNLSSLELGDSALYFCASLGSFGYTFGSGTRLTVV.

This chain joins TRBV9 and TRBJ2-7; a weak D match, TRBD2 (6 bases). Germline-derived CDR1 and CDR2 are SGDLS and YYNGEE. CDR3 length: 15 residues. Trimming pared 4 bases from V and 6 bases from J, leaving 20 bases between. The CDR3 sequence is CASSPRLEGRLEQYF. The CDR3, as DNA: TGTGCCAGCAGCCCCCGTTTGGAGGGACGGCTCGAGCAGTACTTC.

The rearrangement uses TRBV2 and TRBJ1-3; D gene unclear. Germline values: CDR1 SNHLY, CDR2 FYNNEI. The V gene lost 4 bases and the J gene lost 4 bases, with 2 bases spanning the gap. CDR3 length: 11 residues. The CDR3 loop is CASSGGNTIYF. DNA for the CDR3: TGTGCCAGCAGTGGCGGAAACACCATATATTTT. The entire variable domain, with the rest obtained from reference TRBV2 and TRBJ1-3, is as follows: EPEVTQTPSHQVTQMGQEVILRCVPISNHLYFYWYRQILGQKVEFLVSFYNNEISEKSEIFDDQFSVERPDGSNFTLKIRSTKLEDSAMYFCASSGGNTIYFGEGSWLTVV.

This chain connects TRBV9 to TRBJ2-1; D perhaps matches TRBD2 (5 bases). The V end lost 3 bases, the J end lost 0 bases, and 13 bases lay between the germline ends. Germline V lookup: CDR1 SGDLS, CDR2 YYNGEE. CDR3 size: 16 residues. CDR3 DNA: TGTGCCAGCAGCGCCGCGGGTTTGAGCTCCTACAATGAGCAGTTCTTC. This translates into CASSAAGLSSYNEQFF.